This TCR beta chain was identified during a study of technical replicates of blood from a handful of donors listed by TCRdb under 2017. The library relied on the immunoSEQ multiplex PCR assay. TCRdb limited this immuneACCESS table to in-frame rearrangements with V and J called. A share of clones is missing; checked studies link under half to unresolved V genes, and the rest is unexplained. The sample yields about 83,000 clones; approximately 92% were counted once. 0.25% of the sample is held by the ten biggest clonotypes. To note about this clone: What this receptor recognizes is not known. No much larger clonotype is one base removed from it; base qualities were not supplied.

Germline trimming amounts to 7 bases on V and 6 bases on J, with 20 as the count of junction bases outside the gene matches. CDR1 LGHNT and CDR2 FRNRAP are derived from the germline V gene. Counted from cysteine to phenylalanine, this CDR3 has 18 amino acids. Just CDR3 DNA is preserved here, 54 bases in frame from base 1. The sequenced sample consisted of T cells isolated from PBMCs. Recombination joined TRBV12-5 with TRBJ1-5, and 8 junction bases match TRBD1. The clonotype was recovered from a human donor in good health. The DNA is as follows: TGTGCTAGTGCCCTTAACCTACAGGGGGGATTGTTAGGTCAGCCCCAGCATTTT. Its amino acids are CASALNLQGGLLGQPQHF.